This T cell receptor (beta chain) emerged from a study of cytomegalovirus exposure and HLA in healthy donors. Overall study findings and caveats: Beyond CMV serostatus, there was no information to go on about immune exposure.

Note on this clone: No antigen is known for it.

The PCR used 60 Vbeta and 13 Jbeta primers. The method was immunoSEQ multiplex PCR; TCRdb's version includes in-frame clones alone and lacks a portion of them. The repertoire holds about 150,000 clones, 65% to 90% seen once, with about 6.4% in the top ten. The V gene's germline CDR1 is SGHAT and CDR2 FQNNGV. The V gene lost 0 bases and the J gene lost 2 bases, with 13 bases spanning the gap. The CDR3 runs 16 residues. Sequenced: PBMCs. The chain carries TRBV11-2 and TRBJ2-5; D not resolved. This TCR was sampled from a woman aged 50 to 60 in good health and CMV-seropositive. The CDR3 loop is CASSLEYMAVQETQYF. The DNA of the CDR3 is TGTGCCAGCAGCTTAGAGTATATGGCAGTACAAGAGACCCAGTACTTC.